The subject of this entry is one T cell receptor beta chain. This record comes from a study of identical twins. Germline CDR1 SGHKS, CDR2 YYEKEE (reference sequence). Trimming took off 0 bases at V and 2 bases at J, with 14 bases between the two ends. The CDR3 runs to 16 residues. Carrying unique molecular identifiers, the cDNA also gained a universal primer site through template switching. TCRdb redid the calling of the 5' RACE reads with MiXCR, one entry per CDR3 protein. The data contain 600,000 to 850,000 distinct CDR3 sequences, about 20% of them singletons. These data were likewise used in another study, on T cells expressing NK-cell markers. From that paper: In five or six donors, dominant CD3+CD56+NKG2C+ clonotypes ranked among the top 10 CD8+ clonotypes.

The chain couples TRBV5-5 to TRBJ1-1; D remains ambiguous. This sequence was found in a woman younger than 35 in good health. The sequencing input was PBMCs. The CDR3 here is CASSLDGSGVNTEAFF. DNA for the CDR3: TGTGCCAGCAGCTTGGATGGTAGTGGCGTTAACACTGAAGCTTTCTTT.